Listed here are 13 T cell receptor beta chains from one sample, sequenced in a study of blood T cell repertoires in COVID-19. The protocol was immunoSEQ multiplex PCR, while the TCRdb copy is restricted to in-frame clones and leaves out a portion. The profile covers roughly 240,000 clones, with about 82% appearing a single time and roughly 1.9% taken by the ten largest. Sequenced: PBMCs or T cells enriched from blood (not recorded which). The receptors were sampled from a woman aged 45-65 years who had recovered from COVID-19.

V and J are TRBV9 and TRBJ1-1; 7 bases match TRBD1. V lost 7 bases to trimming and J lost 4 bases; unmatched junction nucleotides: 10. This CDR3 has 14 amino acids. The germline V gene has CDR1 SGDLS and CDR2 YYNGEE. Here the CDR3 DNA reads TGTGCCAGCGGAGATATGACAGGGCCCACTGAAGCTTTCTTT. It is translated as CASGDMTGPTEAFF.

The chain carries TRBV2 and TRBJ2-5, with 8 bases lining up with TRBD2. The ends lost 7 bases at V and 1 base at J; junction bases unmatched: 11. Germline CDR1 SNHLY, CDR2 FYNNEI. The CDR3 has 16 amino acids. The CDR3 reads CASTGTGAGAQETQYF. In DNA, the CDR3 is TGTGCCAGCACGGGAACTGGAGCGGGAGCCCAAGAGACCCAGTACTTC.

V usage is TRBV18 and J usage is TRBJ2-7, with D maybe TRBD2 (6 bases). The CDR3 runs to 15 residues. Trimming pared 3 bases from V and 3 bases from J, leaving 15 bases between. The V gene's germline CDR1 is KGHSH and CDR2 LQKENI. CDR3 nucleotides: TGTGCCAGCTCACCTGGGGCGGGACTTGACTACGAGCAGTACTTC. Amino acids: CASSPGAGLDYEQYF.

The CDR3 nucleotides read TGCGCCAGCAGGGAGGGACAGTATCGAACCGGGGAGCTGTTTTTT. It yields the protein CASREGQYRTGELFF. V and J are TRBV5-1 and TRBJ2-2; D is perhaps TRBD1 (7 bases). The germline V gene has CDR1 SGHRS and CDR2 YFSETQ. V lost 5 bases and J 5 bases, leaving 16 bases between the germline ends. The CDR3 has 15 amino acids.

The chain is built from TRBV2 and TRBJ1-6; the D is unclear. Germline V gives CDR1 SNHLY, CDR2 FYNNEI. Trimming stripped 2 bases from V and 8 bases from J, with 22 bases between. The CDR3 is made up of 18 amino acids. The DNA of the CDR3 is TGTGCCAGCAGTGAAATCGCCGACAAGTCCGTCAACGATTCACCCCTCCACTTT. Translated, it gives CASSEIADKSVNDSPLHF.

The J gene is TRBJ1-1, the V gene TRBV19, with TRBD1 matching over 9 bases. Per germline, CDR1 LNHDA and CDR2 SQIVND (reference sequence). The V segment lost 4 bases and the J segment 4 bases; nucleotides outside the gene matches: 13. This CDR3 region has 17 residues. CDR3 DNA sequence: TGTGCCAGTAGTAAGGGGGGCCGGGGACAGGGAAGCACTGAAGCTTTCTTT. Protein product: CASSKGGRGQGSTEAFF.

The chain carries TRBV4-3 and TRBJ2-6, with a possible D match to TRBD1 (6 bases). This CDR3 contains 17 residues. The germline CDR1 and CDR2 sequences are LGHNA and YSLEER. V shed 0 bases and J shed 2 bases, with 11 bases lying between them. As DNA, the CDR3 is TGCGCCAGCAGCCAAGATTTCAGGGGAGCTGGGGCCAACGTCCTGACTTTC. Its translation: CASSQDFRGAGANVLTF.

The J gene is TRBJ1-1, the V gene TRBV10-3, with no clear D. The CDR3 has 15 residues. V was shortened by 1 base and J by 2 bases, with 11 bases between the two germline ends. The germline CDR1 and CDR2 sequences are ENHRY and SYGVKD. The CDR3 loop is CAISEFPRGNTEAFF. The CDR3 DNA reads TGTGCCATCAGTGAGTTTCCTCGGGGAAACACTGAAGCTTTCTTT.

The CDR3 sequence: CASSLLRGMNTEAFF. In DNA form, the CDR3 reads TGTGCCAGCAGCTTACTGCGGGGAATGAACACTGAAGCTTTCTTT. The chain has TRBV7-9 and TRBJ1-1; D remains ambiguous. V was trimmed by 2 bases and J by 0 bases, leaving 10 bases between them. Per germline, CDR1 SEHNR and CDR2 FQNEAQ (reference sequence). The CDR3 length is 15 residues.

This chain joins TRBV12-3 or TRBV12-4 and TRBJ1-2; 7 bases map to TRBD1. This CDR3 region has 12 residues. J was trimmed by 6 bases and V by 5 bases; bases with no gene match: 3. This chain's CDR3 is CASSHRGDGYTF. The CDR3 coding sequence is TGTGCCAGCAGTCACAGGGGAGATGGCTACACCTTC.

This chain joins TRBV6-6 and TRBJ1-2, with 8 bases lining up with TRBD1. This CDR3 contains 17 residues. V gave up 6 bases and J gave up 1 base; unmatched junction bases: 13. Germline CDR1 MNHNY, CDR2 SVGAGI (reference sequence). The CDR3 nucleotides read TGTGCCAGCAGCCGACGACCGACAGGGGTCAATAACTATGGCTACACCTTC. Its translation is CASSRRPTGVNNYGYTF.

This sequence joins TRBV28 and TRBJ1-6; 10 positions match TRBD1. Germline CDR1 is MDHEN and CDR2 is SYDVKM. The CDR3 totals 16 residues. Germline trimming cut 8 bases from V and 4 bases from J; bases unmatched to any gene: 8. This chain's CDR3 is CASGIGTGVYNSPLHF. As DNA, the CDR3 is TGTGCCAGCGGTATCGGGACAGGGGTATATAATTCACCCCTCCACTTT.

This clone has ten or more counts. V is TRBV5-4 and J is TRBJ1-3; 7 nucleotides agree with TRBD1. Germline CDR1 is SGHNT and CDR2 is YYREEE (reference sequence). The CDR3 sequence is 15 residues long. V lost 2 bases to trimming and J lost 2 bases; unmatched junction nucleotides: 4. The CDR3 loop is CASSLIGTAGNTIYF. The DNA for the CDR3 is TGTGCCAGCAGCTTAATAGGGACAGCTGGAAACACCATATATTTT.